This TCR beta chain derives from a study of blood T cells in healthy people across ages. The use of a sample-barcoded 5' primer and a J-beta primer mix characterized a second PCR of about 6 to 12 cycles. With 12 random nucleotides, a template-switch adaptor tagged each individual cDNA molecule. One entry per CDR3 protein results from TCRdb running MiXCR on the 5' RACE reads. This table has fewer than 2 million distinct CDR3 sequences, about 39% appearing once. The people who gave samples were healthy Caucasians from Russia, aged roughly 6 to 100. Worth noting for this clonotype: What it recognizes is unknown.

Germline lookup yields CDR1 MDHEN and CDR2 SYDVKM. Trimming shortened V by 8 bases and J by 5 bases, and 13 bases separated the two germline ends. This CDR3 is built from 12 residues. Points from the study as a whole: Getting older went along with TCR beta diversity per million T cells dropping roughly linearly.

The TCR sequence derives from a human donor in good health. This chain links TRBV28 with TRBJ2-7; D is perhaps TRBD2 (5 bases). Material: blood. CDR3 protein: CASEEPGNEQYF. In DNA form, the CDR3 reads TGTGCCAGCGAAGAACCGGGGAACGAGCAGTACTTC.